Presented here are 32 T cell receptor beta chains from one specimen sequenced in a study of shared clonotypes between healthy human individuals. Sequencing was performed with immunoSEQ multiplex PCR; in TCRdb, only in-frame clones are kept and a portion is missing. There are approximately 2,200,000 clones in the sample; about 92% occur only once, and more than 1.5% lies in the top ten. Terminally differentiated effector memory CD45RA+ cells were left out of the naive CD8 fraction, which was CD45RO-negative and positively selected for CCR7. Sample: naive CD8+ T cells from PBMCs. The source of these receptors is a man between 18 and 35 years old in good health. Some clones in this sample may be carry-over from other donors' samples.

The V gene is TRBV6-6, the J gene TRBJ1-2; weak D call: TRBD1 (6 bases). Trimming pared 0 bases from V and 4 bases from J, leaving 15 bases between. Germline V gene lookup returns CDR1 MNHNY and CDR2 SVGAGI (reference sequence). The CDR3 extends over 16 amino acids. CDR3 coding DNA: TGTGCCAGCAGTTACTCGGGGGGGGGCTGGAGCTATGGCTACACCTTC. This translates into CASSYSGGGWSYGYTF.

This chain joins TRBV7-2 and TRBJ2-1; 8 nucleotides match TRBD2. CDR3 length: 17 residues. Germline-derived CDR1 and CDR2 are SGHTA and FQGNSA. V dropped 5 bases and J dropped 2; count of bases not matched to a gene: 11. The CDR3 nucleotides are TGTGCCAGCAGCCCAGACGCCGGGACTAGACCCTACAATGAGCAGTTCTTC. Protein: CASSPDAGTRPYNEQFF.

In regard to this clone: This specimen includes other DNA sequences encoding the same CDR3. CDR3 protein: CASSLGGNTEAFF. The CDR3, as DNA: TGCGCCAGCAGCCTTGGCGGGAACACTGAAGCTTTCTTT. The chain joins TRBV5-1 to TRBJ1-1; no clear D. The CDR3 length is 13 residues. The V end lost 4 bases, the J end lost 1 base, and 8 bases lay between the germline ends. CDR1 and CDR2 from the germline V gene are SGHRS and YFSETQ.

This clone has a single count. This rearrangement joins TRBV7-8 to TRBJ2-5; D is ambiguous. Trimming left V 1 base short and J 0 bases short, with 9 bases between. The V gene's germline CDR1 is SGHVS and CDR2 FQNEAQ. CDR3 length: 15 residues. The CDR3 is CASSLGAHYQETQYF. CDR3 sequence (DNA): TGTGCCAGCAGCTTAGGGGCTCATTACCAAGAGACCCAGTACTTC.

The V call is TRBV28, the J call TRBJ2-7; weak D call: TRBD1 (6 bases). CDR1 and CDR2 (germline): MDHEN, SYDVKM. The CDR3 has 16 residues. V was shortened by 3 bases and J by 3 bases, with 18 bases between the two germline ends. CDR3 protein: CASSFRFIGGGYEQYF. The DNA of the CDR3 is TGTGCCAGCAGTTTTAGATTTATAGGGGGTGGCTACGAGCAGTACTTC. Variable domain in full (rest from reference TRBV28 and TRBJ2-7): DVKVTQSSRYLVKRTGEKVFLECVQDMDHENMFWYRQDPGLGLRLIYFSYDVKMKEKGDIPEGYSVSREKKERFSLILESASTNQTSMYLCASSFRFIGGGYEQYFGPGTRLTVT.

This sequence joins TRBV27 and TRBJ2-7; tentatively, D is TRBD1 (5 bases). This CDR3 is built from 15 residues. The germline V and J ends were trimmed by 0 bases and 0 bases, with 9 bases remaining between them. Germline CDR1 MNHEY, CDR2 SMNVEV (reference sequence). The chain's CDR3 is CASSLSSDNSYEQYF. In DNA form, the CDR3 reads TGTGCCAGCAGTTTATCATCGGACAACTCCTACGAGCAGTACTTC.

CDR3 sequence reads: CASSSRQGRMNTEAFF. DNA for the CDR3: TGTGCCAGCAGCTCTAGACAGGGGAGGATGAACACTGAAGCTTTCTTT. The J gene is TRBJ1-1, the V gene TRBV7-9; 8 nucleotides line up with TRBD1. There are 16 residues in the CDR3. CDR1 and CDR2 (germline): SEHNR, FQNEAQ (reference sequence). V lost 4 bases to trimming and J lost 0 bases; unmatched junction nucleotides: 7.

DNA for the CDR3: TGTGCCAGCAGTCTCTCGGCCCTTACTTTCGAAAAACTGTTTTTT. Protein product: CASSLSALTFEKLFF. The chain recombines TRBV28 with TRBJ1-4; no firm D call. Germline lookup yields CDR1 MDHEN and CDR2 SYDVKM. Deletions cut 5 bases from V and 8 bases from J, with 18 bases between. The CDR3 covers 15 residues.

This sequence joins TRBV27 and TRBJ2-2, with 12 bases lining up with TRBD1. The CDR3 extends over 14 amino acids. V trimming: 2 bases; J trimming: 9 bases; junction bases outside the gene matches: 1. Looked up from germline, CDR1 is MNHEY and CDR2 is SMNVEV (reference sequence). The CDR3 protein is CASSLRDRGRELFF. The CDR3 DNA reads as TGTGCCAGCAGTTTAAGGGACAGGGGGCGGGAGCTGTTTTTT.

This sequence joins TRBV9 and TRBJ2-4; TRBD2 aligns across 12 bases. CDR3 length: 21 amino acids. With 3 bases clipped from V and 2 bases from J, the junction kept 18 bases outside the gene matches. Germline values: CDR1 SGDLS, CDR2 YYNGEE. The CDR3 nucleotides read TGTGCCAGCAGCGCCCACAGGGGGCCGAGACTAGCGGGAGCCCCCAAAAACATTCAGTACTTC. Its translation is CASSAHRGPRLAGAPKNIQYF.

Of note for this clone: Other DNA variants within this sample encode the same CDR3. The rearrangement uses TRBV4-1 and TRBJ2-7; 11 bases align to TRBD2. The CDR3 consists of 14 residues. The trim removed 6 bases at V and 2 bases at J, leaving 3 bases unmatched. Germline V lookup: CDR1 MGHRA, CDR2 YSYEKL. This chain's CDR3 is CASSRLAGPYEQYF. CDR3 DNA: TGCGCCAGCAGTAGACTAGCGGGGCCCTACGAGCAGTACTTC.

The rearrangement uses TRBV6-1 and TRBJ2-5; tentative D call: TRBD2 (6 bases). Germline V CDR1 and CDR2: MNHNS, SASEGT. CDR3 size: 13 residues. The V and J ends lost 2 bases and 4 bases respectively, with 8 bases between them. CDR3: CASSEWGVETQYF. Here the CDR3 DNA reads TGTGCCAGCAGTGAATGGGGGGTAGAGACCCAGTACTTC.

The CDR3 region is CASSDPETGATSGNTIYF. The DNA for the CDR3 is TGTGCCAGCAGTGATCCTGAGACAGGGGCAACCTCTGGAAACACCATATATTTT. The V call is TRBV25-1, the J call TRBJ1-3; 8 positions match TRBD1. This CDR3 has 18 amino acids. V shed 3 bases, J shed 0 bases, and the junction held 10 bases outside the gene matches. Per the germline V gene, CDR1 is MGHDK and CDR2 is SYGVNS. Variable domain in full (rest from reference TRBV25-1 and TRBJ1-3): EADIYQTPRYLVIGTGKKITLECSQTMGHDKMYWYQQDPGMELHLIHYSYGVNSTEKGDLSSESTVSRIRTEHFPLTLESARPSHTSQYLCASSDPETGATSGNTIYFGEGSWLTVV.

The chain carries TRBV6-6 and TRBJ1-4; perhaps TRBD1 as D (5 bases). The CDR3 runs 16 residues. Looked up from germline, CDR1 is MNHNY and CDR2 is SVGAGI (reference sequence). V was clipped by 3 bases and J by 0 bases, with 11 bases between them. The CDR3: CASSYGTYATNEKLFF. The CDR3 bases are TGTGCCAGCAGTTATGGGACTTACGCAACTAATGAAAAACTGTTTTTT.

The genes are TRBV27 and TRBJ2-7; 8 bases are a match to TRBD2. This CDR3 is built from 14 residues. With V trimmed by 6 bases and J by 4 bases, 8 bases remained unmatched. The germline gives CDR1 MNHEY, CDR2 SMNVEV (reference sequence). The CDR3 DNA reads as TGTGCCAGCAGGCCGGGAGGGCCCCGATACGAGCAGTACTTC. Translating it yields CASRPGGPRYEQYF.

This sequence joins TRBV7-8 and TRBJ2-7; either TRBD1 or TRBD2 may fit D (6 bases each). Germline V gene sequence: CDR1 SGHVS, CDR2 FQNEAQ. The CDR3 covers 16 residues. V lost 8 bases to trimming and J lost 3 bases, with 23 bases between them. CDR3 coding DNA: TGTGCCAGCCATGGCCCTCTGGGCAGGGGAGGCTACGAGCAGTACTTC. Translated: CASHGPLGRGGYEQYF.

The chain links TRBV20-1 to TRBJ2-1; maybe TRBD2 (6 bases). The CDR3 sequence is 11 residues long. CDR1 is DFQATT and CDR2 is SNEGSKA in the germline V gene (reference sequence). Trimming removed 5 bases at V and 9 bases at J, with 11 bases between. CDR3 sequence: CSAPAEGEQFF. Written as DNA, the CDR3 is TGCAGTGCTCCAGCGGAGGGTGAGCAGTTCTTC.

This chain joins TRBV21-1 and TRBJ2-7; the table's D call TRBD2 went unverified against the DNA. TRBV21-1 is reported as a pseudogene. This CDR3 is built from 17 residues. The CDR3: CASITGVESQHSYEQYF. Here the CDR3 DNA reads TGTGCCAGCATCACGGGGGTCGAATCTCAACACTCCTACGAGCAGTACTTC.

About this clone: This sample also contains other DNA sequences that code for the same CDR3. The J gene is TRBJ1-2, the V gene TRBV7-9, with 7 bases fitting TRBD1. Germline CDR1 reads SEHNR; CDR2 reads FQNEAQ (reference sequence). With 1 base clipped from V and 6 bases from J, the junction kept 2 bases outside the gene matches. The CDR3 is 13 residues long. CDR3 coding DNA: TGTGCCAGCAGCTTAGGACAGGGTAATGGCTACACCTTC. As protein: CASSLGQGNGYTF.

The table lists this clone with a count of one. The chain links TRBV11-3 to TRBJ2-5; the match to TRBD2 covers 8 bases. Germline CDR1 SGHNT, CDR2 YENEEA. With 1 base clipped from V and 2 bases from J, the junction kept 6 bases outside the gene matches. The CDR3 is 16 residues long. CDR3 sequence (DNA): TGTGCCAGCAGCTTAGTAAGCGGGAGAGCTCAAGAGACCCAGTACTTC. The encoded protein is CASSLVSGRAQETQYF.

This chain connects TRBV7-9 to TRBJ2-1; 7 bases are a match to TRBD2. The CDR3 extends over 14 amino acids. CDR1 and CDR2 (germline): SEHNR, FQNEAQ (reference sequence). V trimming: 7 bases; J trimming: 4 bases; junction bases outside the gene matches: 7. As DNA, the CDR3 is TGTGCCAGCACCCTAGCGGTGGAATACAATGAGCAGTTCTTC. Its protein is CASTLAVEYNEQFF.

CDR3 in amino acids: CASSHIGDYGYTF. The CDR3 bases are TGTGCCAGCAGCCATATAGGGGATTATGGCTACACCTTC. The rearrangement joins TRBV5-6 to TRBJ1-2; D is perhaps TRBD1 (5 bases). The V end lost 4 bases, the J end lost 5 bases, and 12 bases lay between the germline ends. The V gene's germline CDR1 is SGHDT and CDR2 YYEEEE. This CDR3 contains 13 residues.

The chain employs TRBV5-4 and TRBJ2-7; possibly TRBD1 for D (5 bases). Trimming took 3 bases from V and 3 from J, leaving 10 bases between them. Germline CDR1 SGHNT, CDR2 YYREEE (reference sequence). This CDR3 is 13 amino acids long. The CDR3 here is CASSYDQGYEQYF. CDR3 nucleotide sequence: TGTGCCAGCAGCTACGATCAGGGCTACGAGCAGTACTTC. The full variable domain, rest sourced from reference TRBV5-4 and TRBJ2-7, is ETGVTQSPTHLIKTRGQQVTLRCSSQSGHNTVSWYQQALGQGPQFIFQYYREEENGRGNFPPRFSGLQFPNYSSELNVNALELDDSALYLCASSYDQGYEQYFGPGTRLTVT.

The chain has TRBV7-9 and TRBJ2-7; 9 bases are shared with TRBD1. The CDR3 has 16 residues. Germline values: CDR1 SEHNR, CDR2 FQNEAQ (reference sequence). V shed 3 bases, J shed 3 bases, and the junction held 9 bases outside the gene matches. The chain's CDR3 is CASSFTSGTGIYEQYF. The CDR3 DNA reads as TGTGCCAGCAGCTTCACCTCCGGGACAGGGATCTACGAGCAGTACTTC.

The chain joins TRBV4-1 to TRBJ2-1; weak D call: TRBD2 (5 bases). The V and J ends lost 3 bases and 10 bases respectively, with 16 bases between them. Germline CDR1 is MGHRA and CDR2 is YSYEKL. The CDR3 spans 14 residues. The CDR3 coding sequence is TGCGCCAGCAGCCATCCTTCTAGCTTGAGGGAGCAGTTCTTC. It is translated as CASSHPSSLREQFF.

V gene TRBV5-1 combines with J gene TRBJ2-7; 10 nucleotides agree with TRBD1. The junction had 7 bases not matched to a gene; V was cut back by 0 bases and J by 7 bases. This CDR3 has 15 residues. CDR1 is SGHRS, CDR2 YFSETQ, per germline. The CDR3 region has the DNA TGCGCCAGCAGCTTGGTGACAGGGGGCGCGAAAGAGCAGTACTTC. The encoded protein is CASSLVTGGAKEQYF.

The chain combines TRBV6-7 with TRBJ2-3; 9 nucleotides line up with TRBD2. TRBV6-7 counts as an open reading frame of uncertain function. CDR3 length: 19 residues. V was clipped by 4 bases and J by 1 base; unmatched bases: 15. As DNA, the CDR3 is TGTGCCAGCAGTTCGCGTCTAGCGGGAAAGAGCAAGGGCACAGATACGCAGTATTTT. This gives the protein CASSSRLAGKSKGTDTQYF.

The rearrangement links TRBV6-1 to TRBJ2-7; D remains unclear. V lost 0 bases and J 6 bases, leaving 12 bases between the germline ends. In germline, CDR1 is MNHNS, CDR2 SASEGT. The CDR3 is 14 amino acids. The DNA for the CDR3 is TGTGCCAGCAGTGAAGCGGCCCCCGCTAGCGAGCAGTACTTC. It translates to CASSEAAPASEQYF.

In nucleotides, the CDR3 is TGCGCCAGCAGCTGGGTCGGGGGCTCTGAAGCTTTCTTT. The encoded protein is CASSWVGGSEAFF. The J gene is TRBJ1-1, the V gene TRBV5-1, with D possibly being TRBD1 (6 bases). CDR1 SGHRS and CDR2 YFSETQ come from the germline V gene. V lost 3 bases and J lost 6, with 12 bases in between. This CDR3 spans 13 amino acids. Together with reference TRBV5-1 and TRBJ1-1, the CDR3 gives the full variable domain: KAGVTQTPRYLIKTRGQQVTLSCSPISGHRSVSWYQQTPGQGLQFLFEYFSETQRNKGNFPGRFSGRQFSNSRSEMNVSTLELGDSALYLCASSWVGGSEAFFGQGTRLTVV.

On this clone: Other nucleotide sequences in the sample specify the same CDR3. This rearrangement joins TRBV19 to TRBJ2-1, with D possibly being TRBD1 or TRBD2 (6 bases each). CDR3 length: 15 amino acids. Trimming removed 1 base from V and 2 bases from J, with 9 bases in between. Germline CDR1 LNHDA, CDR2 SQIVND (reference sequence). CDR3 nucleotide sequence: TGTGCCAGTAGTATAGTTGGGGGGCCCTACAATGAGCAGTTCTTC. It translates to CASSIVGGPYNEQFF.

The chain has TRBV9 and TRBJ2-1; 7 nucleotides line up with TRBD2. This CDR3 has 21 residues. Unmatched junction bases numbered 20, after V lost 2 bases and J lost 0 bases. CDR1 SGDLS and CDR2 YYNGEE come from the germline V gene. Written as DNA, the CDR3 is TGTGCCAGCAGCGTTACTCGGGACCCGCTTCGAGGCGGGAGCTCCTACAATGAGCAGTTCTTC. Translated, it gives CASSVTRDPLRGGSSYNEQFF.

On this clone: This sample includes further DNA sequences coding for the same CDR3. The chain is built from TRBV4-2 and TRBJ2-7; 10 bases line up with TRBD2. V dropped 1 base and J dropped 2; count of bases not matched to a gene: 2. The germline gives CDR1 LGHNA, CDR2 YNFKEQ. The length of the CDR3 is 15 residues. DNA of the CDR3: TGTGCCAGCAGCCAAGGAGCGGGAGGGGCCTACGAGCAGTACTTC. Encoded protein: CASSQGAGGAYEQYF.